Below are 27 T cell receptor beta chains sequenced from a single sample in a study of cytomegalovirus exposure and HLA in healthy donors. The PCR used 60 Vbeta and 13 Jbeta primers. TCRdb's table, derived via immunoSEQ multiplex PCR, lists solely in-frame clones and lacks some. The table has tens of thousands of clones, around three quarters seen once; the top ten hold 12%. The source material was PBMCs. Source of these receptors: a male donor in good health and CMV-seropositive.

The chain combines TRBV21-1 with TRBJ1-2. TRBV21-1 is flagged as a pseudogene. The CDR3 loop spans 23 amino acids. DNA for the CDR3: TGTGCCAGCAGCAAAGTGATCGTTTTCTCCAGTGGCTCCGGGTGCGGGGTACTAGAGGGCTACACCTTC. This sequence encodes CASSKVIVFSSGSGCGVLEGYTF.

This clone was found a few times. This chain connects TRBV6-1 to TRBJ1-4; 9 positions agree with TRBD1. Germline assignment: CDR1 MNHNS and CDR2 SASEGT. With V trimmed by 5 bases and J by 8 bases, 9 bases remained unmatched. This CDR3 contains 15 residues. The CDR3 DNA sequence: TGTGCCAGCAGTAAATTACAGGGGGCGACGGAAAAACTGTTTTTT. It codes for CASSKLQGATEKLFF.

This rearrangement joins TRBV15 to TRBJ2-7; D possibly corresponds to TRBD1 (5 bases). Trimming stripped 1 base from V and 9 bases from J, with 19 bases between. The CDR3 is 15 residues long. Germline-derived CDR1 and CDR2 are LNHNV and YYDKDF (reference sequence). CDR3: CATSRVGVETGRQYF. Written as DNA, the CDR3 is TGTGCCACCAGCAGAGTCGGCGTCGAAACAGGTCGGCAGTACTTC.

The chain employs TRBV7-9 and TRBJ2-5; the D gene is possibly TRBD2 (5 bases). V was shortened by 2 bases and J by 5 bases, with 18 bases between the two germline ends. Germline V gives CDR1 SEHNR, CDR2 FQNEAQ (reference sequence). The CDR3 runs 16 residues. This chain's CDR3 is CASSLNAKIPGETQYF. CDR3 DNA sequence: TGTGCCAGCAGCTTAAACGCCAAGATCCCGGGGGAGACCCAGTACTTC.

The chain employs TRBV30 and TRBJ1-2; 10 bases agree with TRBD1. The ends lost 0 bases at V and 2 bases at J; junction bases unmatched: 6. The germline gives CDR1 GTSNPN, CDR2 SVGIG (reference sequence). The CDR3 runs 16 residues. CDR3 in amino acids: CAWSVVPGQGNYGYTF. CDR3 DNA: TGTGCCTGGAGTGTAGTACCGGGACAGGGGAACTATGGCTACACCTTC.

This clone was counted a few times. This rearrangement joins TRBV30 to TRBJ2-2; TRBD2 aligns across 7 bases. The germline V gene has CDR1 GTSNPN and CDR2 SVGIG (reference sequence). Germline trimming cut 3 bases from V and 6 bases from J; bases unmatched to any gene: 10. The CDR3 runs to 15 residues. For the CDR3, the DNA is TGTGCCTGGAGGGCCGAGGGCGGGAGAGCCGGGGAGCTGTTTTTT. This encodes CAWRAEGGRAGELFF.

V usage is TRBV28 and J usage is TRBJ1-2, with TRBD1 matching 7 bases. Germline loops: CDR1 MDHEN, CDR2 SYDVKM. CDR3 length: 16 amino acids. The V gene end was trimmed by 4 bases and the J gene end by 5 bases; junction bases not matched to a gene: 13. The CDR3 nucleotides read TGTGCCAGCAGTTCAAGCGGGCCCCAGGGGGTGTATGGCTACACCTTC. This sequence encodes CASSSSGPQGVYGYTF.

V gene TRBV5-1 combines with J gene TRBJ2-1; 9 bases agree with TRBD2. CDR1 is SGHRS and CDR2 is YFSETQ in the germline V gene. This CDR3 has 17 residues. Germline trimming cut 4 bases from V and 2 bases from J; bases unmatched to any gene: 10. CDR3 sequence: CASSPYSSGATYNEQFF. DNA of the CDR3: TGCGCCAGCAGCCCGTACTCTAGCGGGGCCACCTACAATGAGCAGTTCTTC.

The gene calls are TRBV4-2 and TRBJ2-7; 7 nucleotides line up with TRBD2. Germline lookup yields CDR1 LGHNA and CDR2 YNFKEQ. With V trimmed by 1 base and J by 3 bases, 27 bases remained unmatched. CDR3 size: 22 residues. The CDR3 coding sequence is TGTGCCAGCAGCCAAGCCTCATCAACGCCTAGCGGACCCCAAGGGCGGTTCTACGAGCAGTACTTC. Translating it yields CASSQASSTPSGPQGRFYEQYF.

This sequence joins TRBV7-8 and TRBJ1-1; 11 nucleotides match TRBD1. Germline CDR1 is SGHVS and CDR2 is FQNEAQ. The CDR3 contains 18 residues. With V trimmed by 2 bases and J by 2 bases, 10 bases remained unmatched. The CDR3 here is CASSLPGRDRGTNTEAFF. In nucleotides, the CDR3 is TGTGCCAGCAGCTTACCTGGCCGGGACAGGGGGACCAACACTGAAGCTTTCTTT.

The chain couples TRBV11-2 to TRBJ1-1; TRBD1 aligns across 7 bases. Germline-derived CDR1 and CDR2 are SGHAT and FQNNGV. J was trimmed by 3 bases and V by 2 bases; bases with no gene match: 3. This CDR3 contains 14 residues. Written as DNA, the CDR3 is TGTGCCAGCAGCTTAAGGGGGCAGTACACTGAAGCTTTCTTT. This translates into CASSLRGQYTEAFF.

This clone was seen only once. The rearrangement joins TRBV9 to TRBJ1-5; D is ambiguous. Germline V CDR1 and CDR2: SGDLS, YYNGEE. The V gene lost 0 bases and the J gene lost 2 bases, with 9 bases spanning the gap. The CDR3 consists of 15 residues. The CDR3 DNA is TGTGCCAGCAGCGTAGGTTACGGGGGCAATCAGCCCCAGCATTTT. Protein sequence: CASSVGYGGNQPQHF.

The chain recombines TRBV14 with TRBJ2-1, with D possibly TRBD1 on 6 matching bases. There are 15 residues in the CDR3. Trimming took off 4 bases at V and 8 bases at J, with 18 bases between the two ends. Germline V lookup: CDR1 SGHDN, CDR2 FVKESK. CDR3 sequence reads: CASSRGQTLGDEQFF. The CDR3 region has the DNA TGTGCCAGCAGCCGAGGACAGACCTTGGGGGATGAGCAGTTCTTC.

The J gene is TRBJ2-2, the V gene TRBV5-1; 11 positions agree with TRBD2. The junction had 2 bases not matched to a gene; V was cut back by 0 bases and J by 4 bases. The germline V gene encodes CDR1 SGHRS and CDR2 YFSETQ. The CDR3 is made up of 16 amino acids. The CDR3 region is CASSLGLAGSTGELFF. The CDR3 region has the DNA TGCGCCAGCAGCTTGGGACTAGCGGGGAGCACCGGGGAGCTGTTTTTT. The full variable domain, completed using reference TRBV5-1 and TRBJ2-2, is KAGVTQTPRYLIKTRGQQVTLSCSPISGHRSVSWYQQTPGQGLQFLFEYFSETQRNKGNFPGRFSGRQFSNSRSEMNVSTLELGDSALYLCASSLGLAGSTGELFFGEGSRLTVL.

DNA of the CDR3: TGCGCCAGCAGCTCCAGGGAAAAGGGCGAGCAGTACTTC. This gives the protein CASSSREKGEQYF. The V and J genes are TRBV5-1 and TRBJ2-5, with D possibly matching TRBD1 (5 bases). The J call may be faulty, since TRBJ2-7 better matches the DNA end. The CDR3 extends over 13 amino acids. The V gene's germline CDR1 is SGHRS and CDR2 YFSETQ.

This chain joins TRBV18 and TRBJ1-1; 11 bases are shared with TRBD1. The germline V gene encodes CDR1 KGHSH and CDR2 LQKENI. CDR3 size: 14 residues. V dropped 3 bases and J dropped 10; count of bases not matched to a gene: 7. CDR3 in amino acids: CASSPYGQGARAFF. In DNA form, the CDR3 reads TGTGCCAGCTCACCTTACGGACAGGGGGCTCGAGCTTTCTTT.

The chain recombines TRBV9 with TRBJ2-3; 8 bases map to TRBD2. This CDR3 comprises 15 residues. J gave up 5 bases and V 4 bases, and 9 bases lay outside the gene matches. Germline V lookup: CDR1 SGDLS, CDR2 YYNGEE. This chain's CDR3 is CASSSAGGPIDTQYF. As DNA, the CDR3 is TGTGCCAGCAGCTCCGCGGGGGGCCCGATAGATACGCAGTATTTT.

This clone has more than one count but fewer than ten. The rearrangement joins TRBV7-8 to TRBJ2-5; 7 bases are a match to TRBD1. The tail of the sequence fits TRBJ2-7 better, so the J call may be wrong. This CDR3 spans 14 amino acids. The V gene's germline CDR1 is SGHVS and CDR2 FQNEAQ. The CDR3 region has the DNA TGTGCCAGCAGCTTAAGGGGACAGCCCTACGAGCAGTACTTC. The encoded protein is CASSLRGQPYEQYF.

The chain couples TRBV27 to TRBJ2-7; TRBD2 might be the D (6 bases). Per germline, CDR1 MNHEY and CDR2 SMNVEV (reference sequence). V was clipped by 0 bases and J by 7 bases, with 7 bases between them. This CDR3 contains 12 residues. The CDR3 region is CASSLSAGEQYF. In nucleotides, the CDR3 is TGTGCCAGCAGTTTATCAGCGGGTGAGCAGTACTTC.

This clone was seen just once. The chain is built from TRBV6-1 and TRBJ1-5; tentative D call: TRBD1 (5 bases). Germline V gene data show CDR1 as MNHNS and CDR2 as SASEGT. Deletions cut 4 bases from V and 5 bases from J, with 9 bases between. The CDR3 covers 13 residues. The CDR3 spells CASSVEGDQPQHF. The CDR3 DNA reads TGTGCCAGCAGTGTGGAAGGGGATCAGCCCCAGCATTTT.

Comments on this clone: Germline is not matched at one junction end, which may reflect a read error. J is TRBJ2-1 and V is TRBV6-4, with 8 bases identical to TRBD2. CDR3 length: 19 residues. Germline V gene data show CDR1 as MRHNA and CDR2 as SNTAGT. In DNA form, the CDR3 reads TGTGCCGGCAGACTAAGGTATGTAATGGCTAGCGGGTCCTACAATGAGCAGTTCTTC. Its protein product is CAGRLRYVMASGSYNEQFF.

This clone was observed once. CDR3 loop: CASSMVGLGSYNEQFF. CDR3 nucleotide sequence: TGTGCCAGTAGTATGGTGGGACTAGGGTCATACAATGAGCAGTTCTTC. This chain joins TRBV19 and TRBJ2-1; 8 bases line up with TRBD2. Trimming removed 3 bases from V and 4 bases from J; junction bases left unmatched: 8. The CDR3 consists of 16 residues. The germline gives CDR1 LNHDA, CDR2 SQIVND (reference sequence).

The J gene is TRBJ2-3, the V gene TRBV2; TRBD2 is a possible D gene (6 bases). The germline gives CDR1 SNHLY, CDR2 FYNNEI. Between the trimmed V and J ends, which lost 6 bases and 2 bases, there was a span of 12 bases. This CDR3 is built from 14 residues. Written as DNA, the CDR3 is TGTGCCAGCAGCCTGGGGACTGTCACAGATACGCAGTATTTT. It codes for CASSLGTVTDTQYF.

The chain employs TRBV5-5 and TRBJ1-2, with 7 bases that match TRBD1. There are 13 residues in the CDR3. Germline trimming cut 1 base from V and 7 bases from J; bases unmatched to any gene: 4. The V gene's germline CDR1 is SGHKS and CDR2 YYEKEE (reference sequence). The CDR3 DNA reads as TGTGCCAGCAGCTTGAGACAGGGAGGTGGCTACACCTTC. It translates to CASSLRQGGGYTF.

This clone came up a few times. The genes are TRBV5-1 and TRBJ2-3, with unresolved D. V gave up 6 bases and J gave up 1 base, with 9 bases separating them. CDR3 length: 13 residues. Germline-derived CDR1 and CDR2 are SGHRS and YFSETQ. CDR3 bases: TGCGCCAGCACCCAAGGAGGCACAGATACGCAGTATTTT. It encodes CASTQGGTDTQYF.

There are a few counts of this clone. The genes are TRBV6-1 and TRBJ2-1, with 9 bases aligning to TRBD2. The germline V gene encodes CDR1 MNHNS and CDR2 SASEGT. The CDR3 runs 15 residues. Trimming cost V 3 bases and J 5 bases; bases outside gene matches: 5. The CDR3 loop is CASSESGRTDNEQFF. In DNA form, the CDR3 reads TGTGCCAGCAGTGAGAGCGGGAGGACAGACAATGAGCAGTTCTTC.

This clone has just one count. The V gene is TRBV5-6, the J gene TRBJ2-3, with unresolved D. The germline V gene encodes CDR1 SGHDT and CDR2 YYEEEE. V was clipped by 0 bases and J by 2 bases, with 7 bases between them. CDR3 size: 14 residues. The CDR3 spells CASSLVQNTDTQYF. CDR3 nucleotide sequence: TGTGCCAGCAGCTTGGTGCAGAACACAGATACGCAGTATTTT.